The clone carrying this T cell receptor beta chain occurred once. Assay execution proceeded at the deep level. TCRdb's table, derived via immunoSEQ multiplex PCR, lists solely in-frame clones and lacks some. The sample records under 650,000 clones, 90% to 97% being singletons. This sample was included in a study of shared clonotypes between healthy human individuals. The V gene lost 1 base and the J gene lost 2 bases, with 12 bases spanning the gap. The germline V gene has CDR1 SGHNT and CDR2 YENEEA. This CDR3 has 15 amino acids. The gene calls are TRBV11-3 and TRBJ2-7; D unclear. Specimen: naive CD4+ T cells sorted from blood. Documented subset: CD45RA+ positively selected. This TCR derives from a woman in her 30s in good health. CDR3 sequence (DNA): TGTGCCAGCAGCTTAGGGGCAGGTACCACCTACGAGCAGTACTTC. This codes for CASSLGAGTTYEQYF. Supplemented by reference TRBV11-3 and TRBJ2-7, the full variable domain reads EAGVVQSPRYKIIEKKQPVAFWCNPISGHNTLYWYLQNLGQGPELLIRYENEEAVDDSQLPKDRFSAERLKGVDSTLKIQPAELGDSAVYLCASSLGAGTTYEQYFGPGTRLTVT.